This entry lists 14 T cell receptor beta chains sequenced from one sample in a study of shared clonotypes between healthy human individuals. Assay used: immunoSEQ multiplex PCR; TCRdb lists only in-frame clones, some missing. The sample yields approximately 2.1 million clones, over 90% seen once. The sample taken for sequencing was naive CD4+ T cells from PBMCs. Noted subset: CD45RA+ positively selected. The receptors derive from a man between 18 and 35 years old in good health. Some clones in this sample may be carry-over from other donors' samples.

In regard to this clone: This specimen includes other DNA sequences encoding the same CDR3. CDR3 sequence (DNA): TGTGCCAGCAGCTTACGACAGGGAGGCACCGGGGAGCTGTTTTTT. Residues: CASSLRQGGTGELFF. The chain combines TRBV7-2 with TRBJ2-2, with TRBD1 as a possible D gene (7 bases). Trimming shortened V by 2 bases and J by 4 bases, and 11 bases separated the two germline ends. Germline V lookup: CDR1 SGHTA, CDR2 FQGNSA. The CDR3 runs to 15 residues.

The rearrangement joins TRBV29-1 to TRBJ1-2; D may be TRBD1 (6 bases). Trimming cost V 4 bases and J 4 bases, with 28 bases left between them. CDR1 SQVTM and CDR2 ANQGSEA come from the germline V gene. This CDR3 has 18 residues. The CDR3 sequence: CSVVDSTRGVPLFYGYTF. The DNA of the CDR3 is TGCAGCGTTGTCGACAGTACTAGGGGGGTCCCTTTGTTCTATGGCTACACCTTC.

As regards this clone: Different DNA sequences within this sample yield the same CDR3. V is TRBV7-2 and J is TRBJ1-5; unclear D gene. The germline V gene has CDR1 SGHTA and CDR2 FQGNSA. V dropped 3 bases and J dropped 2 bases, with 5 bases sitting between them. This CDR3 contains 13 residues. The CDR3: CASSFLGNQPQHF. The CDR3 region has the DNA TGTGCCAGCAGCTTTCTTGGCAATCAGCCCCAGCATTTT.

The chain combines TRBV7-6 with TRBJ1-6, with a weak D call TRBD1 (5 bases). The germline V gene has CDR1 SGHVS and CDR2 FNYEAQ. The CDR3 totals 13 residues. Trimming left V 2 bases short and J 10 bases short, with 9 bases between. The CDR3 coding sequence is TGTGCCAGCAGCTTATTCAGGGAATCACCCCTCCACTTT. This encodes CASSLFRESPLHF.

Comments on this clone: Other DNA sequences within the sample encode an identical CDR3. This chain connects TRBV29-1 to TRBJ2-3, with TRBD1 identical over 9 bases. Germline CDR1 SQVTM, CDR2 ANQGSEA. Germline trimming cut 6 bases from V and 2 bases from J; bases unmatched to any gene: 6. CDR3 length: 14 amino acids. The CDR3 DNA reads TGCAGCGTCCGGGACAGGGCGTCCACAGATACGCAGTATTTT. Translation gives CSVRDRASTDTQYF.

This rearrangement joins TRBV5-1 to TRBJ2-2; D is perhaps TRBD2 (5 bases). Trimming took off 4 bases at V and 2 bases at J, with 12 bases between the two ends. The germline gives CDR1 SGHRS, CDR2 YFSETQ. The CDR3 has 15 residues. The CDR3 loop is CASSSGRQNTGELFF. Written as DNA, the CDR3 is TGCGCCAGCAGCAGCGGCAGACAAAACACCGGGGAGCTGTTTTTT. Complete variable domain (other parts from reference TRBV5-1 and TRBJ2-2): KAGVTQTPRYLIKTRGQQVTLSCSPISGHRSVSWYQQTPGQGLQFLFEYFSETQRNKGNFPGRFSGRQFSNSRSEMNVSTLELGDSALYLCASSSGRQNTGELFFGEGSRLTVL.

The CDR3, as DNA: TGTGCCAGCCGTAGGGGACTAGCTGACAATGAGCAGTTCTTC. Encoded protein: CASRRGLADNEQFF. The chain carries TRBV18 and TRBJ2-1; 9 bases map to TRBD2. This CDR3 comprises 14 residues. With V trimmed by 8 bases and J by 5 bases, 7 bases remained unmatched. Germline CDR1 is KGHSH and CDR2 is LQKENI.

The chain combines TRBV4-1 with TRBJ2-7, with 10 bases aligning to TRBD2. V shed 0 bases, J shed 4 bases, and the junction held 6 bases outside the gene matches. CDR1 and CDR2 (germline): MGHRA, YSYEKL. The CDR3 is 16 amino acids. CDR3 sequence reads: CASSQDGSGRFYEQYF. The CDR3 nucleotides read TGCGCCAGCAGCCAAGATGGTAGCGGGAGGTTTTACGAGCAGTACTTC.

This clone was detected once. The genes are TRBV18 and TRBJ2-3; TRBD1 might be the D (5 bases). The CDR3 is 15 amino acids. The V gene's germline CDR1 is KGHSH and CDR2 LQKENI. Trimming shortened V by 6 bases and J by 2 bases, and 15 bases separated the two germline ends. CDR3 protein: CASSTDQTATDTQYF. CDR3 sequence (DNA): TGTGCCAGCTCGACCGACCAGACAGCCACAGATACGCAGTATTTT.

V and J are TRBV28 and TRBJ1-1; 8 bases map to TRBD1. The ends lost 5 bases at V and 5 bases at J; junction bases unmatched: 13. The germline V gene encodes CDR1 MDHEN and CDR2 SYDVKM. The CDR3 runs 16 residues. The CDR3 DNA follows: TGTGCCAGCAGTCTTACGACAGGGGCCCGCGTGACTGAAGCTTTCTTT. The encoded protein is CASSLTTGARVTEAFF.

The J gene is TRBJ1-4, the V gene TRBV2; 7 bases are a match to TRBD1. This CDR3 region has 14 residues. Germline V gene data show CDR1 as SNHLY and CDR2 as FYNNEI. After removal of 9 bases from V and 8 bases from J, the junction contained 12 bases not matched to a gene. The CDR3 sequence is CASEEQGSGEKLFF. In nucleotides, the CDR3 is TGTGCCAGTGAAGAACAGGGGAGTGGGGAAAAACTGTTTTTT.

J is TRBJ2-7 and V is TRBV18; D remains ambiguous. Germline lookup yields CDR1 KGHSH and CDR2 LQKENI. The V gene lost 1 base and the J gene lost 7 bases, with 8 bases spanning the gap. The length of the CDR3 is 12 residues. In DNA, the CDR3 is TGTGCCAGCTCACCACAAACATTAGAGCAGTACTTC. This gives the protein CASSPQTLEQYF.

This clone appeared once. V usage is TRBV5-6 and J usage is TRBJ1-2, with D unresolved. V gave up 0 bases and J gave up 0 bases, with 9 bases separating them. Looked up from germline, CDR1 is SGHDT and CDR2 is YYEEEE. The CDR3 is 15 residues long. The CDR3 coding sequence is TGTGCCAGCAGCTTGGGGCCAGTTCCTAACTATGGCTACACCTTC. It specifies CASSLGPVPNYGYTF.

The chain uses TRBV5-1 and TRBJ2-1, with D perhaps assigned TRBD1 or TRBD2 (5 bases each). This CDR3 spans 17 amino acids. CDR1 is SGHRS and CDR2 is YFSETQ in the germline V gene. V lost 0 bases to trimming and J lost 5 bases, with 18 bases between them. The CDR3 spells CASSLAWGPATHNEQFF. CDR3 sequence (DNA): TGCGCCAGCAGCTTGGCCTGGGGACCCGCAACCCACAATGAGCAGTTCTTC.